Presented here are 11 T cell receptor beta chains from one specimen sequenced in a study of blood T cells in healthy people across ages. Alongside a J-beta primer mix, a sample-barcoded 5' primer served in a second PCR lasting about 7 to 12 cycles. TCRdb used MiXCR to reprocess the 5' RACE reads, holding one entry per CDR3 protein. The sample has about 1.7 million distinct CDR3 sequences, 28% seen once. Input material: blood. The receptors come from a woman younger than 45 in good health.

This clonotype was recorded a few times. The rearrangement uses TRBV20-1 and TRBJ1-5, with 8 bases matching TRBD1. The CDR3 spans 17 residues. The germline gives CDR1 DFQATT, CDR2 SNEGSKA (reference sequence). Trimming removed 0 bases from V and 7 bases from J; junction bases left unmatched: 14. CDR3 residues: CSARDSGDRPPGQPQHF. CDR3 sequence (DNA): TGCAGTGCTAGAGATTCGGGGGACAGGCCCCCCGGGCAGCCCCAGCATTTT.

This clonotype has a handful of counts. This chain links TRBV7-9 with TRBJ2-1; tentatively, D is TRBD2 (6 bases). The CDR3 has 14 residues. Trimming stripped 4 bases from V and 5 bases from J, with 12 bases between. Germline values: CDR1 SEHNR, CDR2 FQNEAQ (reference sequence). The CDR3 loop reads CASSSERADNEQFF. CDR3 in DNA: TGTGCCAGCAGCTCGGAGCGGGCGGACAATGAGCAGTTCTTC.

This clonotype was observed a few times. The chain links TRBV7-9 to TRBJ2-2; 11 positions agree with TRBD2. This CDR3 spans 15 amino acids. CDR1 and CDR2 (germline): SEHNR, FQNEAQ (reference sequence). Unmatched junction bases numbered 1, after V lost 2 bases and J lost 5 bases. The DNA of the CDR3 is TGTGCCAGCAGCTTAACTAGCGGGAGAACCGGGGAGCTGTTTTTT. Encoded protein: CASSLTSGRTGELFF.

The rearrangement joins TRBV20-1 to TRBJ1-4; D not certain. Germline loops: CDR1 DFQATT, CDR2 SNEGSKA (reference sequence). This CDR3 region has 12 residues. V shed 5 bases and J shed 4 bases, with 8 bases lying between them. In DNA, the CDR3 is TGCAGTGCTGGGGATCTTAATGAAAAACTGTTTTTT. It yields the protein CSAGDLNEKLFF.

This clonotype was counted at least ten times. The V and J genes are TRBV4-1 and TRBJ2-5; D unclear. With 0 bases removed from V and 2 bases from J, the gap between germline ends came to 10 bases. The CDR3 loop spans 15 amino acids. CDR1 is MGHRA and CDR2 is YSYEKL in the germline V gene. The CDR3 DNA reads as TGCGCCAGCAGCCAAGATCGGGCAGCTCAAGAGACCCAGTACTTC. Translation gives CASSQDRAAQETQYF.

This clonotype was picked up many times. This chain uses TRBV7-2 with TRBJ2-5; 7 bases line up with TRBD1. With V trimmed by 7 bases and J by 2 bases, 10 bases remained unmatched. CDR1 SGHTA and CDR2 FQGNSA come from the germline V gene. This CDR3 contains 15 residues. CDR3 sequence: CASTQGVADQETQYF. The DNA of the CDR3 is TGTGCCAGCACCCAGGGGGTAGCTGATCAAGAGACCCAGTACTTC.

This chain links TRBV2 with TRBJ2-3; D unresolved. Germline V CDR1 and CDR2: SNHLY, FYNNEI. This CDR3 is 14 amino acids long. Trimming shortened V by 3 bases and J by 2 bases, and 9 bases separated the two germline ends. CDR3 in amino acids: CASSDRRATDTQYF. The CDR3 bases are TGTGCCAGCAGTGATCGTCGCGCCACAGATACGCAGTATTTT.

This clonotype was detected many times. Compared with germline, one end of the junction differs, possibly owing to a read error. The chain uses TRBV5-1 and TRBJ2-5, with D possibly matching TRBD1 (5 bases). The CDR3 extends over 14 amino acids. The V gene's germline CDR1 is SGHRS and CDR2 YFSETQ. CDR3 in amino acids: CASSFATAQETQYF. The CDR3 DNA sequence: TGTGCCAGCAGCTTCGCGACAGCTCAAGAGACCCAGTACTTC.

This clonotype was counted only a few times. V usage is TRBV20-1 and J usage is TRBJ2-5; 9 nucleotides align to TRBD1. Germline V gene data show CDR1 as DFQATT and CDR2 as SNEGSKA (reference sequence). Losses at the gene ends were 4 bases for V and 8 bases for J; bases not matched to a gene: 11. This CDR3 is built from 14 residues. The CDR3 sequence: CSAIAGTGRSTQYF. The CDR3 DNA reads as TGCAGTGCTATAGCCGGGACAGGGAGGTCCACCCAGTACTTC.

J is TRBJ2-7 and V is TRBV6-5, with 9 positions matching TRBD1. V was pared by 5 bases and J by 6 bases, with 11 bases of the junction left unmatched. The germline CDR1 and CDR2 sequences are MNHEY and SVGAGI. This CDR3 is 15 amino acids long. Written as DNA, the CDR3 is TGTGCCAGCAGTCTCTCCGGGACAGGGACCTCCGAGCAGTACTTC. Encoded protein: CASSLSGTGTSEQYF.

V usage is TRBV10-3 and J usage is TRBJ2-3; D possibly uses TRBD1 or TRBD2 (5 bases each). CDR3 length: 13 amino acids. V was trimmed by 2 bases and J by 4 bases, leaving 7 bases between them. The germline V gene has CDR1 ENHRY and CDR2 SYGVKD. This CDR3 is CAISEGTSDTQYF. CDR3 in DNA: TGTGCCATCAGTGAGGGGACCTCAGATACGCAGTATTTT.